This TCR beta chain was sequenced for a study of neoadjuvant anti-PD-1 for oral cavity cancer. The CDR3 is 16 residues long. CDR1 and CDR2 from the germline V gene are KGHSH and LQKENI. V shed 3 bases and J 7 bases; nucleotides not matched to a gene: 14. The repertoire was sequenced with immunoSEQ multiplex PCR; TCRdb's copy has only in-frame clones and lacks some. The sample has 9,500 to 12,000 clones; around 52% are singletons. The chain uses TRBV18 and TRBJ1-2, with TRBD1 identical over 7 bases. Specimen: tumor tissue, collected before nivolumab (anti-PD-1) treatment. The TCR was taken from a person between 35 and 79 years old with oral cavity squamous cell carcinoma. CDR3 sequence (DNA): TGTGCCAGCTCACCCCGGGACAGCGGCGAGGGGGGTGGCTACACCTTC. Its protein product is CASSPRDSGEGGGYTF.